This T cell receptor (beta chain) appears in the sequencing data of a study of cytomegalovirus exposure and HLA in healthy donors. Trimming took off 4 bases at V and 7 bases at J, with 21 bases between the two ends. Germline loops: CDR1 SGHDT, CDR2 YYEEEE. The CDR3 sequence is 16 residues long. As to this clone: Its antigen is unknown.

The data were produced by immunoSEQ multiplex PCR, yet TCRdb's version contains in-frame clones alone and is incomplete. The sample lists about 160,000 clones; approximately 86% were seen once. General observations from the study: Many donors carried some public TCRs, although rarity characterized most TCR sequences.

Sequencing was carried out using PBMCs. The chain couples TRBV5-6 to TRBJ2-1; D is possibly TRBD1 (6 bases). This clonotype was obtained from a woman aged 18-29 years in good health and CMV-seronegative. The CDR3 bases are TGTGCCAGCAGCGCGGATGCCGGGACACCGTGGAATGAGCAGTTCTTC. As protein: CASSADAGTPWNEQFF. The entire variable domain, with the rest obtained from reference TRBV5-6 and TRBJ2-1, is as follows: DAGVTQSPTHLIKTRGQQVTLRCSPKSGHDTVSWYQQALGQGPQFIFQYYEEEERQRGNFPDRFSGHQFPNYSSELNVNALLLGDSALYLCASSADAGTPWNEQFFGPGTRLTVL.